The rows below give T cell receptor beta chains drawn from one sample of a study of blood T cell repertoires in COVID-19. Clones were sequenced by immunoSEQ multiplex PCR, and TCRdb holds only the in-frame ones, with some missing. Found here are 150,000 to 170,000 clones, approximately 80% of them singletons; the top ten hold 9.5% to 13%. The source material was peripheral blood. These receptor sequences come from a woman aged 55-69 years with COVID-19, enrolled during active disease. Each CDR3 is given with its conserved first and last residue.

V,J,CDR3
TRBV18,TRBJ1-1,CASSVVSGNTEAFF
TRBV24-1,TRBJ2-3,CATSDPGTGGGTSTDTQYF
TRBV4-1,TRBJ1-4,CASSREGQVEKLFF
TRBV7-7,TRBJ2-5,CASSLGWTGRVETQYF
TRBV7-9,TRBJ1-4,CASSFPTGSSEKLFF
TRBV19,TRBJ1-3,CASSMHIPVGQLGSGNTIYF
TRBV3-1/TRBV3-2,TRBJ1-2,CASSQGSVYGYTF
TRBV10-2,TRBJ1-1,CASSEHPNTEAFF
TRBV4-1,TRBJ2-1,CASSQGQAIYSYNEQFF
TRBV14,TRBJ1-1,CASSVGGNTEAFF
TRBV6-1,TRBJ2-7,CASSDKGTSVSYEQYF
TRBV10-3,TRBJ1-1,CAIKQINTEAFF
TRBV2,TRBJ1-2,CASRRGTESYGYTF
TRBV19,TRBJ1-5,CASSDRVGNQPQHF
TRBV5-6,TRBJ1-1,CASSPGDRVTEAFF
TRBV30,TRBJ1-6,CAWTGRNSPLHF
TRBV5-8,TRBJ2-1,CASSFGLAGYNEQFF
TRBV6-5,TRBJ1-5,CASSLLSGANQPQHF
TRBV19,TRBJ2-7,CASSIDRGPYEQYF
TRBV5-6,TRBJ1-1,CASSFRGSMNTEAFF
TRBV12-5,TRBJ1-5,CASGLLVGADNQPQHF
TRBV30,TRBJ1-6,CAWSVSRTGGLPLHF
TRBV6-1,TRBJ2-1,CASSDPGQRADNEQFF